Sequencing of this T cell receptor beta chain was carried out in a study of long-term antiretroviral therapy in people with HIV. Researchers report immunoSEQ v3.0 was run at survey level. Sequencing was performed with immunoSEQ multiplex PCR; in TCRdb, only in-frame clones are kept and a portion is missing. Of tens of thousands of clones listed, more than 65% were seen once; the top ten hold about 18%. This clone has only a few counts. The sequence came from a man aged 18 to 29 with HIV. The material was unsorted PBMCs, obtained 0.1 years before starting antiretroviral therapy.

The CDR3 sequence: CASSLVTGSNQPQHF. CDR3 nucleotide sequence: TGTGCCAGCAGTTTAGTGACAGGGAGCAATCAGCCCCAGCATTTT. J is TRBJ1-5 and V is TRBV27; 7 nucleotides align to TRBD1. The CDR3 length is 15 residues. V lost 2 bases and J lost 1; bases outside the gene matches: 2. Germline assignment: CDR1 MNHEY and CDR2 SMNVEV (reference sequence).